Presented here are 17 T cell receptor beta chains from one specimen sequenced in a study of blood T cell repertoires in COVID-19 (dated by TCRdb to 2020 to 2021). Libraries were built with the immunoSEQ multiplex PCR assay. This immuneACCESS table, as held by TCRdb, lists in-frame sequences with V and J called but not all clones. Of the missing ones, under half trace to an unresolved V gene in checked studies; the others have no known cause. Within this sample are roughly 35,000 clones, with roughly 75% of them counted one time only. 16% of the sample comes from the top ten. The sample consisted of peripheral blood. All receptors come from a man between 65 and 85 years old with acute or convalescent COVID-19.

The chain is built from TRBV6-5 and TRBJ2-3; the D gene is possibly TRBD1 (5 bases). Germline V lookup: CDR1 MNHEY, CDR2 SVGAGI. This CDR3 has 15 amino acids. V lost 6 bases, J lost 4 bases, and 17 bases lay in between. The chain's CDR3 is CASSHRARVPDTQYF. In nucleotides, the CDR3 is TGTGCCAGCAGCCACAGAGCCAGGGTACCAGATACGCAGTATTTT.

This rearrangement joins TRBV5-8 to TRBJ1-6, with 11 bases that match TRBD1. Germline CDR1 and CDR2: SGHTS and YDEGEE. This CDR3 has 16 residues. V lost 4 bases and J lost 7; bases outside the gene matches: 7. The CDR3: CASSPGQGEINSPLHF. The DNA for the CDR3 is TGTGCCAGCAGCCCGGGACAGGGGGAAATCAATTCACCCCTCCACTTT.

The rearrangement joins TRBV9 to TRBJ2-1; 13 bases fit TRBD2. Germline V gene lookup returns CDR1 SGDLS and CDR2 YYNGEE. The CDR3 contains 18 residues. After removal of 0 bases from V and 1 base from J, the junction contained 4 bases not matched to a gene. The CDR3 protein is CASSVATSGRSSYNEQFF. In DNA form, the CDR3 reads TGTGCCAGCAGCGTAGCGACTAGCGGGAGGTCTTCCTACAATGAGCAGTTCTTC.

J is TRBJ2-7 and V is TRBV29-1, with 7 nucleotides matching TRBD1. This CDR3 has 14 amino acids. The germline CDR1 and CDR2 sequences are SQVTM and ANQGSEA. With 5 bases clipped from V and 0 bases from J, the junction kept 7 bases outside the gene matches. The CDR3 DNA reads TGCAGCGTTCTCCAGGACAGGAGCTCCTACGAGCAGTACTTC. Its protein is CSVLQDRSSYEQYF.

The chain has TRBV10-2 and TRBJ2-7, with D unresolved. The CDR3 is 13 amino acids. Trimming took off 0 bases at V and 6 bases at J, with 9 bases between the two ends. The germline gives CDR1 WSHSY, CDR2 SAAADI. The CDR3 sequence is CASSESARTEQYF. For the CDR3, the DNA is TGCGCCAGCAGTGAGTCGGCAAGAACCGAGCAGTACTTC.

CDR3 nucleotides: TGTGCCAGCAGCTTAGCCCTGCTGGCTTCGTACAATGAGCAGTTCTTC. Amino acids: CASSLALLASYNEQFF. The chain links TRBV7-9 to TRBJ2-1; D remains ambiguous. The CDR3 is made up of 16 amino acids. Germline V gene data show CDR1 as SEHNR and CDR2 as FQNEAQ (reference sequence). Trimming took 0 bases from V and 4 from J, leaving 13 bases between them.

This clone has just a few counts. The chain has TRBV16 and TRBJ1-3; the D gene is possibly TRBD1 (5 bases). The CDR3 contains 15 residues. The V gene's germline CDR1 is KGHSY and CDR2 FQNENV. The V end was cut by 2 bases, the J end by 0 bases, with 8 bases between. The CDR3 loop is CASSQDSFSGNTIYF. For the CDR3, the DNA is TGTGCCAGCAGCCAAGACAGCTTCTCTGGAAACACCATATATTTT.

The rearrangement uses TRBV15 and TRBJ1-4; D may be TRBD1 (6 bases). V was shortened by 6 bases and J by 7 bases, with 27 bases between the two germline ends. In germline, CDR1 is LNHNV, CDR2 YYDKDF (reference sequence). The CDR3 is 18 residues long. This CDR3 is CATRDARRGRGIGEKLFF. The CDR3 DNA reads TGTGCCACCAGAGACGCAAGACGGGGCAGGGGTATAGGTGAAAAACTGTTTTTT.

The chain joins TRBV18 to TRBJ1-4; no reliable D call. Germline assignment: CDR1 KGHSH and CDR2 LQKENI. V lost 4 bases to trimming and J lost 0 bases, with 9 bases between them. The CDR3 has 15 residues. Written as DNA, the CDR3 is TGTGCCAGCTCACGAGGGATCTCAACTAATGAAAAACTGTTTTTT. Translation gives CASSRGISTNEKLFF.

V and J are TRBV30 and TRBJ2-3, with 11 nucleotides matching TRBD2. The trim removed 4 bases at V and 2 bases at J, leaving 2 bases unmatched. In germline, CDR1 is GTSNPN, CDR2 SVGIG (reference sequence). The CDR3 is 14 residues long. CDR3 amino acids: CAWKLAGDTDTQYF. The CDR3 DNA reads as TGTGCCTGGAAACTAGCGGGAGACACAGATACGCAGTATTTT.

The chain uses TRBV19 and TRBJ2-2, with TRBD1 matching 7 bases. This CDR3 is 15 amino acids long. Germline V gene lookup returns CDR1 LNHDA and CDR2 SQIVND (reference sequence). J gave up 6 bases and V 7 bases, and 11 bases lay outside the gene matches. CDR3 residues: CASTVGQGVPGELFF. The DNA for the CDR3 is TGTGCCAGTACGGTGGGGCAGGGGGTCCCCGGGGAGCTGTTTTTT. Based on the CDR3 plus reference TRBV19 and TRBJ2-2, the full variable domain is DGGITQSPKYLFRKEGQNVTLSCEQNLNHDAMYWYRQDPGQGLRLIYYSQIVNDFQKGDIAEGYSVSREKKESFPLTVTSAQKNPTAFYLCASTVGQGVPGELFFGEGSRLTVL.

The rearrangement joins TRBV27 to TRBJ2-6; tentative D call: TRBD2 (5 bases). CDR1 is MNHEY and CDR2 is SMNVEV in the germline V gene (reference sequence). This CDR3 comprises 20 residues. Between the trimmed V and J ends, which lost 4 bases and 0 bases, there was a span of 22 bases. CDR3 nucleotide sequence: TGTGCCAGCAGTTCCGCCCCTGGGAGATCTACCACCTCTGGGGCCAACGTCCTGACTTTC. Protein product: CASSSAPGRSTTSGANVLTF.

This chain links TRBV4-1 with TRBJ1-2, with 7 bases lining up with TRBD1. The CDR3 length is 16 residues. The germline CDR1 and CDR2 sequences are MGHRA and YSYEKL. V dropped 4 bases and J dropped 0; count of bases not matched to a gene: 8. CDR3 coding DNA: TGCGCCAGCAGCCTCTCTGACAGGGTAGCTAACTATGGCTACACCTTC. Amino acids: CASSLSDRVANYGYTF.

The chain carries TRBV5-4 and TRBJ2-2; 15 bases agree with TRBD2. CDR1 and CDR2 (germline): SGHNT, YYREEE (reference sequence). This CDR3 is built from 17 residues. After removal of 4 bases from V and 6 bases from J, the junction contained 7 bases not matched to a gene. The CDR3: CASSPPGTSGGSGELFF. The CDR3 region has the DNA TGTGCCAGCAGCCCCCCTGGGACTAGCGGGGGGTCCGGGGAGCTGTTTTTT.

The rearrangement links TRBV4-3 to TRBJ2-1; 9 nucleotides match TRBD1. There are 17 residues in the CDR3. Germline assignment: CDR1 LGHNA and CDR2 YSLEER. The J segment lost 9 bases and the V segment lost 1 base, leaving 13 bases of the junction unmatched. The CDR3 protein is CASSQGGGTGSRSEQFF. Written as DNA, the CDR3 is TGCGCCAGCAGCCAAGGGGGAGGGACAGGGAGTCGAAGTGAGCAGTTCTTC.

This clone was seen only once. The chain uses TRBV30 and TRBJ1-6, with D possibly matching TRBD1 (6 bases). V dropped 0 bases and J dropped 6 bases, with 9 bases sitting between them. The CDR3 totals 14 residues. Germline CDR1 reads GTSNPN; CDR2 reads SVGIG (reference sequence). The DNA for the CDR3 is TGTGCCTGGAGTGTACTACAGGGTAATTCACCCCTCCACTTT. This encodes CAWSVLQGNSPLHF.

The chain combines TRBV5-5 with TRBJ1-3; perhaps TRBD1 as D (5 bases). Germline loops: CDR1 SGHKS, CDR2 YYEKEE (reference sequence). The CDR3 is 14 amino acids. Deletions cut 0 bases from V and 7 bases from J, with 11 bases between. The CDR3 DNA follows: TGTGCCAGCAGCTTGGAGGAGGGGAGGAACACCATATATTTT. It translates to CASSLEEGRNTIYF.